Presented here are 7 T cell receptor beta chains from one specimen sequenced in a study of OX40 agonist ivuxolimab in advanced cancers. The table came from immunoSEQ multiplex PCR; TCRdb's copy has only in-frame clones and leaves some out. The profile shows about 25,000 clones, roughly 83% of them singletons. Sample: CD4+ or CD8+ T cells sorted from blood, taken in a trial of the OX40 agonist ivuxolimab. The receptors shown here come from an adult with an advanced solid tumor such as melanoma, head and neck, liver or kidney cancer.

The chain employs TRBV6-5 and TRBJ2-6; D perhaps matches TRBD1 (5 bases). Looked up from germline, CDR1 is MNHEY and CDR2 is SVGAGI. V gave up 5 bases and J gave up 2 bases, with 10 bases separating them. The CDR3 runs to 15 residues. For the CDR3, the DNA is TGTGCCAGCAGTAGGGGCGCCCCTGGGGCCAACGTCCTGACTTTC. Its protein product is CASSRGAPGANVLTF.

The chain combines TRBV4-1 with TRBJ1-6; 7 nucleotides match TRBD1. The J segment lost 8 bases and the V segment lost 1 base, leaving 2 bases of the junction unmatched. There are 14 residues in the CDR3. Per germline, CDR1 MGHRA and CDR2 YSYEKL. The CDR3 nucleotides read TGCGCCAGCAGCCAAGTCACAGGGGATTCACCCCTCCACTTT. Protein: CASSQVTGDSPLHF.

Written as DNA, the CDR3 is TGTGCCAGCAGCCTAGAGGTCGCGGGAGCGCATGAGCAGTTCTTC. Translated, it gives CASSLEVAGAHEQFF. The J gene is TRBJ2-1, the V gene TRBV13, with TRBD2 matching 7 bases. V trimming: 5 bases; J trimming: 8 bases; junction bases outside the gene matches: 12. CDR1 is PRHDT and CDR2 is FYEKMQ in the germline V gene (reference sequence). The CDR3 is made up of 15 amino acids.

The rearrangement uses TRBV6-1 and TRBJ1-5, with 7 bases lining up with TRBD1. The CDR3 extends over 14 amino acids. Germline V CDR1 and CDR2: MNHNS, SASEGT. J lost 1 base, V lost 5 bases, and 2 bases had no gene match. CDR3 sequence reads: CASSMDRSNQPQHF. In nucleotides, the CDR3 is TGTGCCAGCAGTATGGACAGGAGCAATCAGCCCCAGCATTTT.

This chain connects TRBV2 to TRBJ2-3; D is possibly TRBD2 (6 bases). Germline CDR1 reads SNHLY; CDR2 reads FYNNEI. CDR3 length: 15 residues. V was shortened by 3 bases and J by 5 bases, with 15 bases between the two germline ends. The CDR3 loop reads CASSDEEGGGDTQYF. The CDR3 DNA reads as TGTGCCAGCAGTGACGAAGAGGGAGGCGGAGATACGCAGTATTTT.

The V and J genes are TRBV25-1 and TRBJ1-1; D unclear. V was trimmed by 0 bases and J by 0 bases, leaving 8 bases between them. Germline V gene lookup returns CDR1 MGHDK and CDR2 SYGVNS. The CDR3 extends over 15 amino acids. The CDR3: CASSEYGELNTEAFF. Written as DNA, the CDR3 is TGTGCCAGCAGTGAATATGGGGAGTTGAACACTGAAGCTTTCTTT.

The V call is TRBV7-9, the J call TRBJ2-1, with 9 positions matching TRBD1. The ends lost 1 base at V and 14 bases at J; junction bases unmatched: 15. CDR1 is SEHNR, CDR2 FQNEAQ, per germline (reference sequence). This CDR3 contains 16 residues. CDR3 loop: CASSLDRGRDRVRKFF. CDR3 bases: TGTGCCAGCAGCTTAGATCGGGGCCGGGACAGGGTTCGGAAGTTCTTC.